These T cell receptor beta chains were read from a single sample in a study of T cells in Graves' hyperthyroidism and ophthalmopathy. TCRdb fed the multiplex PCR reads into MiXCR, producing one record per CDR3 protein. Of nearly 750,000 distinct CDR3 sequences in the sample, 30% to 40% were seen once. The sample comprised blood. These receptors all stem from a woman in her thirties or forties with Graves' hyperthyroidism. Each CDR3 is given with its conserved first and last residue. A D gene is named only where the DNA matches it firmly. Rows give clone size only sometimes, using once, few, many, or a class for an expanded clone.

cdr3_aa	cdr3_nt	v_call	j_call	clone_size	d_call
CASSRPPEFDEQYF	TGTGCCAGCAGCCGGCCCCCGGAGTTTGACGAGCAGTACTTC	TRBV12-3/TRBV12-4	TRBJ2-7	NA	NA
CSVDGQAVGGYTF	TGCAGCGTCGACGGACAAGCGGTGGGTGGCTACACCTTC	TRBV29-1	TRBJ1-2	many	NA
CAISESVGGNSGANVLTF	TGTGCCATCAGTGAGTCGGTAGGAGGGAACTCTGGGGCCAACGTCCTGACTTTC	TRBV10-3	TRBJ2-6	NA	NA
CASSAMNTEAFF	TGTGCCAGCAGTGCCATGAACACTGAAGCTTTCTTT	TRBV9	TRBJ1-1	many	NA
CASSVGTGYEKLFF	TGTGCCAGCAGCGTAGGTACGGGCTATGAAAAACTGTTTTTT	TRBV7-2	TRBJ1-4	many	NA
CASSPPPGLGTQYF	TGTGCCAGCAGCCCCCCCCCGGGGCTTGGAACCCAGTACTTC	TRBV7-2	TRBJ2-5	NA	NA
CASSGRERNTEAFF	TGTGCCAGCAGTGGGCGGGAGAGGAACACTGAAGCTTTCTTT	TRBV12-3/TRBV12-4	TRBJ1-1	many	NA
CASSPPGSEGAFF	TGTGCCAGCAGCCCCCCAGGGAGCGAGGGGGCTTTCTTT	TRBV9	TRBJ1-1	NA	NA
CASKTSSGSIEQYF	TGTGCCAGTAAGACGTCTAGCGGGAGCATCGAGCAGTACTTC	TRBV7-2	TRBJ2-7	many	TRBD2
CASSLVIHRYEQYF	TGTGCCAGCAGCTTGGTAATCCATCGTTACGAGCAGTACTTC	TRBV5-6	TRBJ2-7	few	NA
CASSPIRPGQGYMNTEAFF	TGTGCCAGCAGCCCGATTAGACCGGGACAGGGCTACATGAACACTGAAGCTTTCTTT	TRBV7-8	TRBJ1-1	many	TRBD1
CASSQDPDETQYF	TGCGCCAGCAGCCAAGACCCGGACGAGACCCAGTACTTC	TRBV4-3	TRBJ2-5	NA	NA
CASSLVLQSNEKLFF	TGTGCCAGCAGCTTAGTTCTACAGTCTAATGAAAAACTGTTTTTT	TRBV11-2	TRBJ1-4	NA	NA
CASSYSTGSDNSPLHF	TGTGCCAGCAGCTATTCGACAGGGTCCGATAATTCACCCCTCCACTTT	TRBV6-1	TRBJ1-6	few	TRBD1
CASSDGLARETQYF	TGTGCCAGCAGTGACGGACTAGCGCGGGAGACCCAGTACTTC	TRBV2	TRBJ2-5	many	TRBD2
CASSLRWGEGTEAFF	TGTGCCAGCAGTCTAAGATGGGGGGAGGGCACTGAAGCTTTCTTT	TRBV7-6	TRBJ1-1	NA	NA
CASRGQGSGNSPLHF	TGTGCCAGCAGGGGACAGGGGTCCGGGAATTCACCCCTCCACTTT	TRBV12-3/TRBV12-4	TRBJ1-6	many	TRBD1
CASSYRQGGFVAEAFF	TGTGCCAGCAGTTACAGACAGGGAGGGTTTGTAGCTGAAGCTTTCTTT	TRBV6-5	TRBJ1-1	few	TRBD1
CASSTGGGGYYEQYF	TGTGCCAGCAGTACGGGTGGGGGGGGGTACTACGAGCAGTACTTC	TRBV11-2	TRBJ2-7	NA	TRBD2
CASSYGDRGPYEQYF	TGTGCCAGCAGTTACGGGGACAGGGGGCCCTACGAGCAGTACTTC	TRBV6-5	TRBJ2-7	NA	TRBD1
CASSSSGRETQYF	TGTGCCAGCAGCTCGTCGGGACGAGAGACCCAGTACTTC	TRBV7-9	TRBJ2-5	many	NA
CSVVDTKQETQYF	TGCAGCGTGGTAGACACGAAACAAGAGACCCAGTACTTC	TRBV29-1	TRBJ2-5	NA	NA
CASSHAGSSYEQYF	TGCGCCAGCAGCCACGCGGGAAGCTCCTACGAGCAGTACTTC	TRBV4-1	TRBJ2-7	NA	NA
CASSSPGTTGETQYF	TGTGCCAGCAGCTCCCCCGGGACTACCGGAGAGACCCAGTACTTC	TRBV7-2	TRBJ2-5	few	TRBD2
CAISESETHGYTF	TGTGCCATCAGTGAGTCTGAGACTCATGGCTACACCTTC	TRBV10-3	TRBJ1-2	many	NA
CASSLGVSGNTIYF	TGTGCCAGCAGCTTAGGCGTCTCTGGAAACACCATATATTTT	TRBV7-6	TRBJ1-3	many	NA
CATSRDPGSTEAFF	TGTGCCACCAGCAGAGATCCAGGAAGCACTGAAGCTTTCTTT	TRBV15	TRBJ1-1	few	NA